The TCR beta chain under discussion was sequenced for a study of cytomegalovirus exposure and HLA in healthy donors. The wider study: A subsequent analysis reported that the roughly 130 validation repertoires were produced on the same platform that had also been used for the roughly 700 first-cohort repertoires.

Study results and limitations: Rare TCR sequences dominated, though some public TCRs recurred in many donors. A subsequent analysis found that TCR clusters from the first cohort also tended to co-occur in the approximately 110 validation repertoires, with 90% to 95% of cluster scores above 0.

Assay: immunoSEQ multiplex PCR; the TCRdb copy retains only in-frame clones and omits some. The table records about 63,000 clones, approximately 95% of them present only once. Of note for this clone: The antigen is unknown.

The specimen sequenced was PBMCs. The TCR was taken from a woman aged 18-29 years in good health and CMV-seropositive.

The CDR3 DNA reads TGTGCCAGTAGTATTCTGGGCAGGTCCTACGAGCAGTACTTC. It encodes CASSILGRSYEQYF. J is TRBJ2-7 and V is TRBV19; D is unresolved. The CDR3 extends over 14 amino acids. Germline V gene sequence: CDR1 LNHDA, CDR2 SQIVND (reference sequence). Trimming removed 3 bases at V and 1 base at J, with 10 bases between.